This T cell receptor (beta chain) was recorded in a study of T cells after yellow fever vaccination. Study-level background: SMART-Seq v4 Ultra Low Input served to prepare low-cell-number fractions.

TCRdb passed the 5' RACE reads through MiXCR, listing each CDR3 protein once. The sample gives roughly 120,000 distinct CDR3 sequences, 7.4% of which show up once; around 2.7% is in the top ten. V was shortened by 5 bases and J by 2 bases, with 9 bases between the two germline ends. The CDR3 extends over 13 amino acids. CDR1 is SSHAT, CDR2 FNYEAQ, per germline (reference sequence). The chain joins TRBV7-7 to TRBJ2-5; no definite D call. The sequence was obtained from a young man who received the YFV17D yellow fever vaccine. The source material was CD4+ T cells sorted from PBMCs, sampled 9 to 10 days after the first yellow fever vaccination. Here the CDR3 reads CASSPDHQETQYF. In nucleotides, the CDR3 is TGTGCCAGCAGCCCGGACCATCAAGAGACCCAGTACTTC.